This TCR beta chain was obtained from a study of shared clonotypes between healthy human individuals (TCRdb year 2020). Context from the whole study: Three men and two women, aged 18 to 49 years, made up the cohort. Leukapheresis yielded between about 0.94 and 8.9 billion PBMCs per donor. To increase sequencing depth and limit assay-specific biases, different laboratories used diverse techniques to prepare libraries and sequence TCR repertoires. For each donor, CD4 naive and CD4 memory were each given three plates, CD8 naive was given two plates, and CD8 memory was given one plate. The study deeply sequenced blood TCR repertoires of about 5 healthy adults to estimate repertoire size and the extent of clonotype sharing between individuals. Broad study findings and their caveats: Pairwise subsampling led to the expectation that sequencing depth would affect the degree of clonotype sharing among donors. Even with the large sequencing depth, rarefaction of the sorted-subset datasets indicated that sequencing was incomplete. Across a few donors, around 5.4% of naive CD4, approximately 3.5% of naive CD8, 2% to 2.5% of memory CD4, and approximately 0.4% of memory CD8 clonotypes were shared. Because the study included only a small number of donors, the genetic and exposure-history diversity represented was limited. Sampling was restricted to blood, and TCR repertoires in tissues likely differ from the TCR repertoires found in blood. Naive subsets generally had larger estimated clonotype richness than memory subsets did. Compared with non-shared clonotypes, clonotypes shared by all four sorted-subset donors had higher generation probabilities.

TCR CDR3 regions were amplified from genomic DNA by multiplex PCR using the deep immunoSEQ assay. For each cell subset, the extracted genomic DNA was distributed evenly across all wells of several immunoSEQ 96-well plates, and each plate served as one replicate. For sorted subsets, each replicate PCR was loaded with approximately 0.2 ug genomic DNA, equivalent to 25,000 to 35,000 T cell genomes. Purified libraries were measured with a Qubit 3.0 fluorometer, size-checked on a Bioanalyzer 2100, and measured again with the KAPA Library Quantification kit. A separate single-read 150-cycle Illumina NextSeq 550 flow cell was used to sequence each immunoSEQ 96-well plate. The source study handled its data this way. The immunoSEQ output contained only junctional sequences without quality scores, so filtering could not match that applied to full-length reads. Sequences were annotated with PyIR, a Python wrapper for IgBLAST v1.9, using IMGT germline references to assign V/J genes and CDR3. Reads were filtered out if the reads had weak V/J assignments (E-value above 1e-6), no CDR3, stop codons, out-of-frame junctions, or ambiguous translated residues. V3J clonotypes were defined as sequences sharing an identical inferred V gene, J gene, and CDR3 amino acid sequence. Percentage overlap between repertoires was computed as shared unique clonotypes divided by the size of the smaller repertoire. RTK rarefaction, the Chao1 estimator, and Recon v2.1 estimates of unobserved clonotypes were used to assess repertoire richness. Generation probabilities for all TCRbeta clonotypes obtained by the gDNA method from four donors were computed using OLGA. The immuneACCESS repertoire file appears here via TCRdb, limited to in-frame rearrangements. These files lack a portion of the clones; in checked studies, under half of the deficit traces to unresolved V genes, and the cause of the others is not known. The DNA gave D and trimming, while V, J and clone size come from that table. This sample holds about 2.1 million clones; about 93% were observed only once. The ten most abundant clones make up more than 1.5% of the sample.

CD8 naive samples were CD45RO-negative cells positively selected for CCR7, giving a CD45RA+CCR7+ population that excluded TemRA cells. Healthy HIV-negative adults with no recently reported acute infections or vaccinations were included as donors. Every donor was a Caucasian adult living in Nashville, Tennessee, USA. After blood collection by leukapheresis, PBMCs were isolated using Ficoll-Histopaque density gradient centrifugation and then cryopreserved in the vapor phase of liquid nitrogen. Purity and quantity of every magnetically sorted T cell population were checked by analytical flow cytometry. From each sorted fraction, genomic DNA was isolated and quantified by UV absorbance on a Nanodrop 2000c. Taken from cysteine to phenylalanine, the CDR3 has 15 residues. Of all the DNA, just the CDR3 is kept, 45 bases in frame from base 1. Per the germline V gene, MNHEY is the CDR1 and SVGAGI is the CDR2. The junction shows trimming of 6 bases on V and 2 bases on J, plus 16 bases between the germline ends.

For this clone: There is no known antigen for this receptor. Base quality data are lacking; no much larger clone is found one base away.

Sequencing was done on a sample of naive CD8+ T cells from PBMCs. This sample's cell subset or site label indicates: CD45RA+CCR7+. In this chain, TRBV6-5 is recombined with TRBJ1-1; tentative D gene TRBD1, with 6 bases matching. The receptor was derived from a man aged 18 to 30 in good health. Some clones in this sample may be carry-over from other donors' samples. CDR3 protein: CASSRLDRLNTEAFF. The nucleotide sequence is given as TGTGCCAGCAGCCGCCTGGACAGACTAAACACTGAAGCTTTCTTT.